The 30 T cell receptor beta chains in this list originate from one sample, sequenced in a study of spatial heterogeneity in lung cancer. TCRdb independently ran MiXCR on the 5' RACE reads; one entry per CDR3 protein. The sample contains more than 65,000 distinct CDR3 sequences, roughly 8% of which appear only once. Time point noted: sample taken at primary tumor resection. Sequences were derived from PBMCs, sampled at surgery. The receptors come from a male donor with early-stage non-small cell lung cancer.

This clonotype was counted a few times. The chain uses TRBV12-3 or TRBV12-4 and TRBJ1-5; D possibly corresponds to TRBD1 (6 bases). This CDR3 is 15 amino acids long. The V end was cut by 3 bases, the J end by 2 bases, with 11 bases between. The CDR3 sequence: CASSFTGGRNQPQHF. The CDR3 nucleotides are TGTGCCAGCAGTTTTACCGGGGGCCGCAATCAGCCCCAGCATTTT.

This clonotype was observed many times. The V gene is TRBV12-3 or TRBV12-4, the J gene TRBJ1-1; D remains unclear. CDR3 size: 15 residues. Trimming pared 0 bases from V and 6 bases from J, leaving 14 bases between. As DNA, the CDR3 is TGTGCCAGCAGTTTAGCTGGCGGTTGGGGTCCTGAAGCTTTCTTT. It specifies CASSLAGGWGPEAFF.

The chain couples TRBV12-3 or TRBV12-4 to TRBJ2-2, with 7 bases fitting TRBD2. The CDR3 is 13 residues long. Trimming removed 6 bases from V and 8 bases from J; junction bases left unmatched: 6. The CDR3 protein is CASRPTSAGELFF. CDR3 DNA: TGTGCCAGCAGGCCCACTAGCGCAGGGGAGCTGTTTTTT.

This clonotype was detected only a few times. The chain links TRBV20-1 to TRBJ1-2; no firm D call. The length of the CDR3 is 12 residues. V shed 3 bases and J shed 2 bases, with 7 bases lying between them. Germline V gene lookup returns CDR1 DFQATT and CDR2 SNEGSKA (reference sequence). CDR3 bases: TGCAGTGCTAGTTTGAGGAACTATGGCTACACCTTC. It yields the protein CSASLRNYGYTF.

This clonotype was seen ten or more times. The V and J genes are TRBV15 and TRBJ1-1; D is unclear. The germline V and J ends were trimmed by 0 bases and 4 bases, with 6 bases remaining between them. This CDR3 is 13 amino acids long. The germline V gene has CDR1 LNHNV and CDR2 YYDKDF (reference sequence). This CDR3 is CATSRDGVTEAFF. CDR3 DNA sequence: TGTGCCACCAGCAGAGACGGAGTCACTGAAGCTTTCTTT.

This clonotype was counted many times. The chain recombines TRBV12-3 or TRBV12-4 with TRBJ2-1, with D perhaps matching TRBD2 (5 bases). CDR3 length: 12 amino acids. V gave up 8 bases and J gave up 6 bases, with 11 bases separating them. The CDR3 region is CASGRWGNEQFF. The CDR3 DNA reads TGTGCCAGCGGGAGATGGGGCAATGAGCAGTTCTTC.

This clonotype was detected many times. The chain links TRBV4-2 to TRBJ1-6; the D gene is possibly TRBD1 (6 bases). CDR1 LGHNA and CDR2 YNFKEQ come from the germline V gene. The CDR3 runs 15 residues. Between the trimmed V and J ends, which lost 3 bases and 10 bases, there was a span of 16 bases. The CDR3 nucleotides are TGTGCCAGCAGCCAGGAAAACAGGGTTGAATCACCCCTCCACTTT. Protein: CASSQENRVESPLHF.

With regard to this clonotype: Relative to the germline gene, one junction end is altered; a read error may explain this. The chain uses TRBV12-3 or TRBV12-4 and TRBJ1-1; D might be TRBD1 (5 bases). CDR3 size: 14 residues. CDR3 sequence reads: CVSSSPPTGREAFF. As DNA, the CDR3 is TGTGTCAGCAGTTCCCCCCCCACGGGGCGTGAAGCTTTCTTT.

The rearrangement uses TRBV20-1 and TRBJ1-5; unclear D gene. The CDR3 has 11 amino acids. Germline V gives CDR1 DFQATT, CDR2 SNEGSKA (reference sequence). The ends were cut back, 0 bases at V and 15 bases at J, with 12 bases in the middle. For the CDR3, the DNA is TGCAGTGCTAGAGATAGGACCATCGTGCATTTT. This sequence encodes CSARDRTIVHF.

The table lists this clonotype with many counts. DNA for the CDR3: TGCGCCAGTTTGGGACAGGGCGGCCGCGGGAGGACCCAGCATTTT. Its protein product is CASLGQGGRGRTQHF. The rearrangement uses TRBV10-2 and TRBJ1-5; 9 positions agree with TRBD1. The J segment lost 11 bases and the V segment lost 9 bases, leaving 17 bases of the junction unmatched. Germline V gene sequence: CDR1 WSHSY, CDR2 SAAADI. This CDR3 spans 15 amino acids.

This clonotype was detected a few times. The CDR3 region has the DNA TGTGCCACCAGCAGAAGTTCTGGGGAAACAGATACGCAGTATTTT. Translating it yields CATSRSSGETDTQYF. The chain carries TRBV15 and TRBJ2-3; D call uncertain. Trimming took 2 bases from V and 3 from J, leaving 12 bases between them. The CDR3 is 15 residues long. From germline, CDR1 is LNHNV and CDR2 YYDKDF (reference sequence).

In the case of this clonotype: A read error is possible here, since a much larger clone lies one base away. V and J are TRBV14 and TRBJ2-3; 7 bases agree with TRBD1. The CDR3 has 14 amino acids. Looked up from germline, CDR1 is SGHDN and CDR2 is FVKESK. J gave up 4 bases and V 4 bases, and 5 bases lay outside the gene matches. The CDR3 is CASSRRQGADTQYF. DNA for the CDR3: TGTGCCAGCAGCCGCCGACAGGGAGCAGATACGCAGTATTTT.

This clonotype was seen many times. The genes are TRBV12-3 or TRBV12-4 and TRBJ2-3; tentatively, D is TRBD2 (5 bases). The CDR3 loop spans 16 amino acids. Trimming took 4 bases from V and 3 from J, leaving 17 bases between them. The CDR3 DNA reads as TGTGCCAGCAGTTCCCCCCCCGGGCGGGCAACAGATACGCAGTATTTT. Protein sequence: CASSSPPGRATDTQYF.

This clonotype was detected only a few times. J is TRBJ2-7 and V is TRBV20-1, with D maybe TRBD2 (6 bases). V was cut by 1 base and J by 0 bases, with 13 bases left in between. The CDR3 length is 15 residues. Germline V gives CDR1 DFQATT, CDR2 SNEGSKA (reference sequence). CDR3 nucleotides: TGCAGTGCTAGAGTGTTCGGGAGTGGCTCCTACGAGCAGTACTTC. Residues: CSARVFGSGSYEQYF.

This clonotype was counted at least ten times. CDR3 in DNA: TGTGCCTGGAGCGATCGGGCAGGGGGGAACACTGAAGCTTTCTTT. This gives the protein CAWSDRAGGNTEAFF. V and J are TRBV30 and TRBJ1-1, with 7 bases matching TRBD1. Trimming took 3 bases from V and 1 from J; bases not matched to a gene: 8. The germline V gene encodes CDR1 GTSNPN and CDR2 SVGIG (reference sequence). CDR3 size: 15 residues.

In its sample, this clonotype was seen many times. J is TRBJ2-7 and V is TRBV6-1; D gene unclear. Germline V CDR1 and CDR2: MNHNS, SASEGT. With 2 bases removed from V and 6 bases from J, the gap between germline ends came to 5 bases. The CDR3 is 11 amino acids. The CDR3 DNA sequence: TGTGCCAGCAGTGAAAAGGGCGAGCAGTACTTC. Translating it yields CASSEKGEQYF.

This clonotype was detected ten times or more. Here the CDR3 DNA reads TGCGCCAGCAGCTTGGGTGGGGGGCCGAACACTGAAGCTTTCTTT. Translated: CASSLGGGPNTEAFF. V gene TRBV5-1 combines with J gene TRBJ1-1; D may be TRBD1 (6 bases). Trimming cost V 0 bases and J 1 base, with 10 bases left between them. Germline V gene data show CDR1 as SGHRS and CDR2 as YFSETQ. The CDR3 is 15 residues long. The full variable domain, rest sourced from reference TRBV5-1 and TRBJ1-1, is KAGVTQTPRYLIKTRGQQVTLSCSPISGHRSVSWYQQTPGQGLQFLFEYFSETQRNKGNFPGRFSGRQFSNSRSEMNVSTLELGDSALYLCASSLGGGPNTEAFFGQGTRLTVV.

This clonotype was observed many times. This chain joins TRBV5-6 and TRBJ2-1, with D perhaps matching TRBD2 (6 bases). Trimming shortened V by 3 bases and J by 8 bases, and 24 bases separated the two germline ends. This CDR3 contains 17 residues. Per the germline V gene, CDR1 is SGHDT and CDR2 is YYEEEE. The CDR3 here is CASSSIQAGIELDEQFF. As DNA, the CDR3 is TGTGCCAGCAGCTCCATCCAAGCGGGTATCGAGCTGGATGAGCAGTTCTTC.

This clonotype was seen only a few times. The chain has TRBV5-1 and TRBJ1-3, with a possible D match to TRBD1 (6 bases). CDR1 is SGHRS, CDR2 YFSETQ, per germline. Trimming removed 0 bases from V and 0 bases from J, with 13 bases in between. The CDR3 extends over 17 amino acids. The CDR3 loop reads CASSLEGHLLSGNTIYF. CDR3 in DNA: TGCGCCAGCAGCTTGGAGGGACACCTCCTCTCTGGAAACACCATATATTTT.

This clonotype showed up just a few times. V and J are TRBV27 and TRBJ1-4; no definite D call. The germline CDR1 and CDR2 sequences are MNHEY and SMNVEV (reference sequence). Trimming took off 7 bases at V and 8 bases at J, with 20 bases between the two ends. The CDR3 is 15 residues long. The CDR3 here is CASTDRGGGYEKLFF. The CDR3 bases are TGTGCCAGCACCGACCGGGGAGGAGGGTACGAAAAACTGTTTTTT.

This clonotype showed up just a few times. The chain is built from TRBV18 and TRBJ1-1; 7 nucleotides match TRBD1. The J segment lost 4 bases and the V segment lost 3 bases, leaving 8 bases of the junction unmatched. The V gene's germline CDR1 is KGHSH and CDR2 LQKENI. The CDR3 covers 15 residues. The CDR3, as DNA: TGTGCCAGCTCACCCCGACAGGGATGGGGCACTGAAGCTTTCTTT. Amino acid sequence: CASSPRQGWGTEAFF.

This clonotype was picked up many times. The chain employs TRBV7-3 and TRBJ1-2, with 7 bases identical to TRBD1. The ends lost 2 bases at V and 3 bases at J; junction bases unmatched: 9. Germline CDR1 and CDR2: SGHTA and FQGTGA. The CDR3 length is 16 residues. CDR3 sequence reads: CASSLPKGQGDYGYTF. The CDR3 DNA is TGTGCCAGCAGCTTACCAAAGGGGCAGGGGGACTATGGCTACACCTTC.

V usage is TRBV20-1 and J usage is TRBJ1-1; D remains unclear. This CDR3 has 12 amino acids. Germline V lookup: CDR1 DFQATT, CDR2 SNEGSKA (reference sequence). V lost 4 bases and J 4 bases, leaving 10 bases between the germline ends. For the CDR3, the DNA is TGCAGTGCTACCTGGGGTTCCACTGAAGCTTTCTTT. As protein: CSATWGSTEAFF.

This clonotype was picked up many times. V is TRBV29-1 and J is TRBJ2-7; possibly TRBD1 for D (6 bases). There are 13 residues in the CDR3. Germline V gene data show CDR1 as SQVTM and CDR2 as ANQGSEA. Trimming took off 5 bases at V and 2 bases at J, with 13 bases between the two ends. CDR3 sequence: CSVNRGQPYEQYF. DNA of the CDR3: TGCAGCGTTAACCGGGGACAACCCTACGAGCAGTACTTC.

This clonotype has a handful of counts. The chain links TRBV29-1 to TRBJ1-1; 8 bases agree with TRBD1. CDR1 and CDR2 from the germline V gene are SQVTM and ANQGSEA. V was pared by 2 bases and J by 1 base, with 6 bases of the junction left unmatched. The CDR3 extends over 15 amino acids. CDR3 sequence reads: CSVEKGQGANTEAFF. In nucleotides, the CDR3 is TGCAGCGTTGAAAAAGGGCAGGGGGCGAACACTGAAGCTTTCTTT.

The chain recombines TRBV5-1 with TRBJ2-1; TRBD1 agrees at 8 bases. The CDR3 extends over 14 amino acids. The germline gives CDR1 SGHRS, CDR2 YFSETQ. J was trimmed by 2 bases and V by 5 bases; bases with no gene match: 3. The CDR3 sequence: CASSRQGTYNEQFF. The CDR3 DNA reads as TGCGCCAGCAGTCGACAGGGGACCTACAATGAGCAGTTCTTC.

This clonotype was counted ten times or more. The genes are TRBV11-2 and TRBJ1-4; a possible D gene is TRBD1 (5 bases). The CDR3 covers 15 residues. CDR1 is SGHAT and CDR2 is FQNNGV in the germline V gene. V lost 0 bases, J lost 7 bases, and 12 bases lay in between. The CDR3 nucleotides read TGTGCCAGCAGCTTAGATCGCGGGGCGGGTGAAAAACTGTTTTTT. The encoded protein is CASSLDRGAGEKLFF.

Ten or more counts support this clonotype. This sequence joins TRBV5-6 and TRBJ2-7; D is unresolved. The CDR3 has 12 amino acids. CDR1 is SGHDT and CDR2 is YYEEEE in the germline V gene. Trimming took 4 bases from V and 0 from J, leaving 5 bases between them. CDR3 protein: CASSKHSYEQYF. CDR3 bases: TGTGCCAGCAGCAAGCACTCCTACGAGCAGTACTTC.

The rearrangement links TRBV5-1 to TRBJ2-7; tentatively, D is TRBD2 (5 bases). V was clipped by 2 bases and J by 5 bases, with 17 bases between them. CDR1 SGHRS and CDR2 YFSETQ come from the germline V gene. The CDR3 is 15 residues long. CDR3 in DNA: TGCGCCAGCAGCTTTGGTTCGGGAACGAAGCACGAGCAGTACTTC. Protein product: CASSFGSGTKHEQYF.

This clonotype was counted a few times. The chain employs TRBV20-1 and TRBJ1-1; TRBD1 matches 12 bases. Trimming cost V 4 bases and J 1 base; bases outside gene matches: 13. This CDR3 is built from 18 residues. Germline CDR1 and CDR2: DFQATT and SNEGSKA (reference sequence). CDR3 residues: CSAMRLPGQGAANTEAFF. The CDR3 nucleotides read TGCAGTGCTATGCGACTACCGGGACAGGGGGCTGCGAACACTGAAGCTTTCTTT.